These 17 T cell receptor beta chains came from one sample sequenced in a study of blood T cell repertoires in COVID-19. Here immunoSEQ multiplex PCR was the method, and the copy in TCRdb shows in-frame clones only, minus some. The sample lists more than 95,000 clones, 70% to 90% occurring once. The sequenced material came from peripheral blood. These TCRs come from a woman at least 80 years old with acute or convalescent COVID-19.

The rearrangement uses TRBV20-1 and TRBJ1-2, with 8 bases identical to TRBD1. CDR1 and CDR2 from the germline V gene are DFQATT and SNEGSKA (reference sequence). After removal of 3 bases from V and 0 bases from J, the junction contained 6 bases not matched to a gene. The CDR3 spans 15 residues. The CDR3 is CSASRNRGSNYGYTF. CDR3 sequence (DNA): TGCAGTGCTAGTCGAAACAGGGGGTCTAACTATGGCTACACCTTC.

This clone showed up just once. The chain combines TRBV7-2 with TRBJ2-5, with 10 bases identical to TRBD1. The CDR3 extends over 14 amino acids. Germline V gives CDR1 SGHTA, CDR2 FQGNSA. The V segment lost 5 bases and the J segment 4 bases; nucleotides outside the gene matches: 4. Here the CDR3 reads CASSPDRGRETQYF. CDR3 nucleotides: TGTGCCAGCAGCCCCGACAGGGGGCGAGAGACCCAGTACTTC.

V usage is TRBV3-1 (or the pseudogene TRBV3-2) and J usage is TRBJ1-2; 11 bases agree with TRBD1. V trimming: 4 bases; J trimming: 7 bases; junction bases outside the gene matches: 17. The CDR3 length is 18 residues. Per germline, CDR1 LGHDT and CDR2 YNNKEL (reference sequence). CDR3 sequence (DNA): TGTGCCAGCAGCCCCCGACCACAACTCGGACAGGGGGCGCGTGGCTACACCTTC. This sequence encodes CASSPRPQLGQGARGYTF.

This clone occurred a few times. V gene TRBV6-5 combines with J gene TRBJ1-6, with D perhaps TRBD1 (5 bases). Between the trimmed V and J ends, which lost 8 bases and 7 bases, there was a span of 15 bases. Looked up from germline, CDR1 is MNHEY and CDR2 is SVGAGI. CDR3 length: 14 residues. CDR3 residues: CASLVRPGNSPLHF. Written as DNA, the CDR3 is TGTGCCAGCCTCGTTCGCCCAGGGAATTCACCCCTCCACTTT.

The chain employs TRBV28 and TRBJ1-5; a weak D match, TRBD1 (5 bases). The CDR3 sequence is 13 residues long. Per germline, CDR1 MDHEN and CDR2 SYDVKM. Trimming shortened V by 6 bases and J by 4 bases, and 10 bases separated the two germline ends. The CDR3 DNA follows: TGTGCCAGCAGATGGGGCTTTAATCAGCCCCAGCATTTT. It codes for CASRWGFNQPQHF.

V gene TRBV25-1 combines with J gene TRBJ2-1; 10 bases map to TRBD2. CDR3 size: 13 residues. Germline-derived CDR1 and CDR2 are MGHDK and SYGVNS. After removal of 3 bases from V and 12 bases from J, the junction contained 5 bases not matched to a gene. Here the CDR3 DNA reads TGTGCCAGCAGTGATTCTCGACTAGCGGGGCAGTTCTTC. This gives the protein CASSDSRLAGQFF.

V gene TRBV7-3 combines with J gene TRBJ2-2; TRBD2 matches 11 bases. CDR3 length: 15 residues. Germline assignment: CDR1 SGHTA and CDR2 FQGTGA. Trimming removed 5 bases from V and 4 bases from J; junction bases left unmatched: 3. CDR3: CASSRGLAGTGELFF. The DNA of the CDR3 is TGTGCCAGCAGCCGTGGACTAGCGGGCACCGGGGAGCTGTTTTTT. Full variable domain (rest looked up from reference TRBV7-3 and TRBJ2-2): GAGVSQTPSNKVTEKGKYVELRCDPISGHTALYWYRQSLGQGPEFLIYFQGTGAADDSGLPNDRFFAVRPEGSVSTLKIQRTERGDSAVYLCASSRGLAGTGELFFGEGSRLTVL.

The J gene is TRBJ2-3, the V gene TRBV19; D not resolved. Germline CDR1 LNHDA, CDR2 SQIVND (reference sequence). The CDR3 is 15 residues long. V gave up 4 bases and J gave up 4 bases, with 15 bases separating them. CDR3 sequence (DNA): TGTGCCAGTAGTACTCGACAAGTGCAGGCAGATACGCAGTATTTT. Protein: CASSTRQVQADTQYF.

The gene calls are TRBV28 and TRBJ1-1; 9 positions agree with TRBD1. Per germline, CDR1 MDHEN and CDR2 SYDVKM. V shed 6 bases and J 3 bases; nucleotides not matched to a gene: 8. The CDR3 loop spans 15 amino acids. The DNA for the CDR3 is TGTGCCAGCAGGCAGACAGGGGGAGTGGACACTGAAGCTTTCTTT. Its translation: CASRQTGGVDTEAFF.

The J gene is TRBJ2-1, the V gene TRBV27, with D possibly matching TRBD2 (5 bases). Germline loops: CDR1 MNHEY, CDR2 SMNVEV (reference sequence). This CDR3 region has 15 residues. Deletions cut 3 bases from V and 4 bases from J, with 13 bases between. CDR3 loop: CASSFLRERYNEQFF. CDR3 sequence (DNA): TGTGCCAGCAGTTTTTTGAGGGAGAGGTACAATGAGCAGTTCTTC.

The J gene is TRBJ1-2, the V gene TRBV3-1 (or the pseudogene TRBV3-2), with TRBD1 matching over 8 bases. The CDR3 spans 14 residues. With V trimmed by 4 bases and J by 2 bases, 3 bases remained unmatched. Germline V gene sequence: CDR1 LGHDT, CDR2 YNNKEL (reference sequence). CDR3 sequence: CASSPRQGNYGYTF. In DNA form, the CDR3 reads TGTGCCAGCAGCCCCCGACAGGGGAACTATGGCTACACCTTC.

The CDR3 DNA is TGTGCCAGCAGTTTACAGGACAATGAGCAGTTCTTC. Its translation: CASSLQDNEQFF. The chain carries TRBV2 and TRBJ2-1, with D maybe TRBD1 (5 bases). Germline CDR1 and CDR2: SNHLY and FYNNEI. This CDR3 comprises 12 residues. Trimming removed 5 bases from V and 5 bases from J, with 7 bases in between.

The chain recombines TRBV5-8 with TRBJ2-7; D gene uncertain. The V end was cut by 3 bases, the J end by 0 bases, with 4 bases between. This CDR3 has 12 amino acids. In germline, CDR1 is SGHTS, CDR2 YDEGEE. The CDR3 region is CASSSSSYEQYF. The CDR3, as DNA: TGTGCCAGCAGCTCGAGCTCCTACGAGCAGTACTTC.

The rearrangement joins TRBV5-1 to TRBJ2-3, with D tentatively TRBD1 (6 bases). CDR1 is SGHRS and CDR2 is YFSETQ in the germline V gene. V was pared by 3 bases and J by 5 bases, with 13 bases between. CDR3 length equals 14 residues. CDR3 DNA: TGCGCCAGCAGCTACGGCAGGGGATTAGATACGCAGTATTTT. Its translation is CASSYGRGLDTQYF.

The genes are TRBV6-5 and TRBJ1-1; 8 positions agree with TRBD1. V lost 10 bases to trimming and J lost 3 bases; unmatched junction nucleotides: 7. Per the germline V gene, CDR1 is MNHEY and CDR2 is SVGAGI. The CDR3 sequence is 13 residues long. The CDR3 loop is CATRTGTDTEAFF. As DNA, the CDR3 is TGTGCCACAAGGACAGGGACGGACACTGAAGCTTTCTTT.

This chain links TRBV5-1 with TRBJ2-2; D is ambiguous. Germline V CDR1 and CDR2: SGHRS, YFSETQ. V was trimmed by 0 bases and J by 0 bases, leaving 6 bases between them. The CDR3 is made up of 15 amino acids. The CDR3 DNA reads TGCGCCAGCAGCTTGGGACACCCGAACACCGGGGAGCTGTTTTTT. It translates to CASSLGHPNTGELFF.

J is TRBJ1-3 and V is TRBV4-1; 7 bases align to TRBD1. The germline gives CDR1 MGHRA, CDR2 YSYEKL. This CDR3 region has 16 residues. The ends lost 0 bases at V and 2 bases at J; junction bases unmatched: 4. CDR3 amino acids: CASSQERGGTGNTIYF. The DNA of the CDR3 is TGCGCCAGCAGCCAAGAGAGAGGGGGCACTGGAAACACCATATATTTT.